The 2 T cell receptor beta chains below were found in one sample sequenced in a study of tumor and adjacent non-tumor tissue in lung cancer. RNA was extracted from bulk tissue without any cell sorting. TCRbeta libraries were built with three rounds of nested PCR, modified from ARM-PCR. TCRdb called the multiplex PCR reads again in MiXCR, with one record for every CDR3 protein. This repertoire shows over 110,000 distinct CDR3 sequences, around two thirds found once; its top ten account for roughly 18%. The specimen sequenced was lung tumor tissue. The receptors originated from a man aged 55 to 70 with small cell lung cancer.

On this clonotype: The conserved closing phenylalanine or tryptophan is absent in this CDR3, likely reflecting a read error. Here the CDR3 DNA reads TGCAGCGCCATCGGACAGGGCGCCGTGCAGACTCAGTACTAC. Translating it yields CSAIGQGAVQTQYY. V is TRBV29-1 and J is TRBJ2-5; 8 bases agree with TRBD1. The germline CDR1 and CDR2 sequences are SQVTM and ANQGSEA. The CDR3 has 14 amino acids.

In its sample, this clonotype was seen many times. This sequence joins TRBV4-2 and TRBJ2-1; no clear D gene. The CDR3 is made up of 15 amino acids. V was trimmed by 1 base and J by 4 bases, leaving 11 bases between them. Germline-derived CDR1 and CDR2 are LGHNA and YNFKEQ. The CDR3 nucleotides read TGTGCCAGCAGCCAAGTCGGCCGCCCGTACAATGAGCAGTTCTTC. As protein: CASSQVGRPYNEQFF.